This T cell receptor (beta chain) was captured by sequencing in a study of blood T cell repertoires in COVID-19. Looking at the study overall: Specimens from acute and convalescent COVID-19 originated in the United States, Italy and Spain. In each case, the material was cDNA or gDNA derived from T cells, B-cell-depleted T cells, or PBMCs.

Original methodology: Quantification of nucleated cells was approximated via reference gene primer amplification. Method: immunoSEQ multiplex PCR; TCRdb's copy keeps in-frame clones and lacks some. From that table come the V and J calls and clone size; the DNA was used to work out D and trimming. This table has about 80,000 clones, 70% to 90% appearing once. Trimming cost V 7 bases and J 4 bases, with 9 bases left between them. CDR1 and CDR2 (germline): MGHDK, SYGVNS. The CDR3 is made up of 12 amino acids. This clone was observed a handful of times. This clonotype was obtained from a woman older than 75 with acute or convalescent COVID-19. Sequencing input: peripheral blood. The chain recombines TRBV25-1 with TRBJ2-3, with a tentative D call TRBD1 (6 bases). The CDR3 coding sequence is TGTGCCAGCAAAGCAGGGGCAGATACGCAGTATTTT. It specifies CASKAGADTQYF. Full variable domain (outside the CDR3, taken from reference TRBV25-1 and TRBJ2-3): EADIYQTPRYLVIGTGKKITLECSQTMGHDKMYWYQQDPGMELHLIHYSYGVNSTEKGDLSSESTVSRIRTEHFPLTLESARPSHTSQYLCASKAGADTQYFGPGTRLTVL.